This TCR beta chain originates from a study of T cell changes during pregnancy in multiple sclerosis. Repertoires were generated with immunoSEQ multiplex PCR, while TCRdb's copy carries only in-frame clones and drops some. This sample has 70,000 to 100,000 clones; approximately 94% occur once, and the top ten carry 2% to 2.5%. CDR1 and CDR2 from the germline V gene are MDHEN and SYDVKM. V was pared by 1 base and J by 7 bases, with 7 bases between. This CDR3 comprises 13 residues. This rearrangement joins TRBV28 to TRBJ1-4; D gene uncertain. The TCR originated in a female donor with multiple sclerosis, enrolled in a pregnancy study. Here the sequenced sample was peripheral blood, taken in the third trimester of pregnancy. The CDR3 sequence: CASSLYEGEKLFF. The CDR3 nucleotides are TGTGCCAGCAGTTTATATGAGGGTGAAAAACTGTTTTTT.